Sequencing of this T cell receptor (beta chain) was carried out in a study of T cells in Graves' hyperthyroidism and ophthalmopathy. Study observations and caveats: Most clonotypes expanded in thyroid above 0.001 were likewise present in blood.

With regard to this clonotype: Its specificity is unknown.

TCR beta CDR3 sequences were amplified from RNA transcripts. The primer set for the first-round RT-PCR of the TCR CDR3 was HTBI. One entry per CDR3 protein results from TCRdb running MiXCR on the multiplex PCR reads. This sample has some 600,000 distinct CDR3 sequences, with under 60% found just once. Germline lookup yields CDR1 KGHDR and CDR2 SFDVKD. This CDR3 is built from 14 residues. The V end lost 3 bases, the J end lost 5 bases, and 12 bases lay between the germline ends. The chain couples TRBV24-1 to TRBJ2-5, with a weak D call TRBD2 (6 bases). Material: peripheral blood or thyroid tissue (not recorded which). The clonotype was recovered from a woman aged 18-35 years with Graves' hyperthyroidism. CDR3 DNA: TGTGCCACCAGTGATCGCGGGACTCAGGAGACCCAGTACTTC. Amino acid sequence: CATSDRGTQETQYF.